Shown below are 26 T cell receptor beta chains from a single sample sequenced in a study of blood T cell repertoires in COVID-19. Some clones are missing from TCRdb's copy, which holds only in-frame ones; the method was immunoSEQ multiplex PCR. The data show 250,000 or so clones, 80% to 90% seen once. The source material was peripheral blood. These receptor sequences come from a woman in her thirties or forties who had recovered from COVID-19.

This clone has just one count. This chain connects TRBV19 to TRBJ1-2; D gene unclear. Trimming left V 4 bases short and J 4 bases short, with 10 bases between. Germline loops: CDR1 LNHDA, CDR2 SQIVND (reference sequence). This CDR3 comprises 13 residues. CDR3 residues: CASSRGWSYGYTF. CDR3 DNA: TGTGCCAGTAGTAGAGGATGGAGCTATGGCTACACCTTC.

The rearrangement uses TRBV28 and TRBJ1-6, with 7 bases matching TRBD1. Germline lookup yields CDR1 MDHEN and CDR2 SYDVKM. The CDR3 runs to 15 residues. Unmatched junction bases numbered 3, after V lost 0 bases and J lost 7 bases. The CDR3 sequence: CASSLWGTANSPLHF. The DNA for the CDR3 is TGTGCCAGCAGTTTATGGGGGACAGCAAATTCACCCCTCCACTTT.

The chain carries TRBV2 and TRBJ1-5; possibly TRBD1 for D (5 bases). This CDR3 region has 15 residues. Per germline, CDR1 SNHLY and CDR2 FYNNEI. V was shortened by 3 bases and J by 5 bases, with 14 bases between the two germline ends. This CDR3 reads CASSELGGWDQPQHF. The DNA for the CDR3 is TGTGCCAGCAGTGAGTTGGGGGGATGGGATCAGCCCCAGCATTTT.

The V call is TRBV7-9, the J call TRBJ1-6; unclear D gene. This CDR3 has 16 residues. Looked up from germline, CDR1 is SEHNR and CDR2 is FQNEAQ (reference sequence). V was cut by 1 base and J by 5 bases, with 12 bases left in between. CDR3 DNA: TGTGCCAGCAGCTTAGGGGAGGCCAGTCATAATTCACCCCTCCACTTT. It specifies CASSLGEASHNSPLHF.

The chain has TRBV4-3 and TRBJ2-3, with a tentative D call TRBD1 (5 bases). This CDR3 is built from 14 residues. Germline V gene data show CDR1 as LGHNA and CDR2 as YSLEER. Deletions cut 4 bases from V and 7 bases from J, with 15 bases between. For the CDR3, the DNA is TGCGCCAGCAGCCTAGGGGTTCAAACAAATACGCAGTATTTT. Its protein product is CASSLGVQTNTQYF.

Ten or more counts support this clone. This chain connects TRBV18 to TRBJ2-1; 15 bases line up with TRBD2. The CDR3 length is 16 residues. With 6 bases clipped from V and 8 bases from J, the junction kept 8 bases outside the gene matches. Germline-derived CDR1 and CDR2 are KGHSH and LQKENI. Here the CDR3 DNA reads TGTGCCAGCTCTCGTCGGACTAGCGGGGGGGCAGATGAGCAGTTCTTC. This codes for CASSRRTSGGADEQFF. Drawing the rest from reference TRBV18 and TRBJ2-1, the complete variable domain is NAGVMQNPRHLVRRRGQEARLRCSPMKGHSHVYWYRQLPEEGLKFMVYLQKENIIDESGMPKERFSAEFPKEGPSILRIQQVVRGDSAAYFCASSRRTSGGADEQFFGPGTRLTVL.

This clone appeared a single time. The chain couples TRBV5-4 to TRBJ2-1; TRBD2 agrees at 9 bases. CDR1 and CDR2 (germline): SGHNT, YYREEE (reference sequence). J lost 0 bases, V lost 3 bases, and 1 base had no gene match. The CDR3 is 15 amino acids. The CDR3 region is CASSSTSGSYNEQFF. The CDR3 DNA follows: TGTGCCAGCAGCTCGACTAGCGGCTCCTACAATGAGCAGTTCTTC.

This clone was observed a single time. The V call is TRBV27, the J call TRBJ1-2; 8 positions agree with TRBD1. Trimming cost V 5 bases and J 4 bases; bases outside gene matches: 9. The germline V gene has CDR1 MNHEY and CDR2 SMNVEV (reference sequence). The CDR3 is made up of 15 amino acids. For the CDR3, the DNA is TGTGCCAGCAGTCCCTGGACAGGGTCCCTCTATGGCTACACCTTC. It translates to CASSPWTGSLYGYTF.

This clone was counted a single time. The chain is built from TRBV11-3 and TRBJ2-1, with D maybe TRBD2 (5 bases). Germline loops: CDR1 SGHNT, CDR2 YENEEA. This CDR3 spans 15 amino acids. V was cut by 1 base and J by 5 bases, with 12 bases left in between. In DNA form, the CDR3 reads TGTGCCAGCAGCTTAGGGGATAGCGCCAACAATGAGCAGTTCTTC. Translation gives CASSLGDSANNEQFF. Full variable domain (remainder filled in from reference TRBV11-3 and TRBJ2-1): EAGVVQSPRYKIIEKKQPVAFWCNPISGHNTLYWYLQNLGQGPELLIRYENEEAVDDSQLPKDRFSAERLKGVDSTLKIQPAELGDSAVYLCASSLGDSANNEQFFGPGTRLTVL.

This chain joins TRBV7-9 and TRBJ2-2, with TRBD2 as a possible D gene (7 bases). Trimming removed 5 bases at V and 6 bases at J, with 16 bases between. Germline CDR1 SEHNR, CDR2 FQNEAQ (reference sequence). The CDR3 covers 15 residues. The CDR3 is CASSPRQGRAGELFF. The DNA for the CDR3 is TGTGCCAGCAGCCCCCGCCAGGGGAGGGCCGGGGAGCTGTTTTTT.

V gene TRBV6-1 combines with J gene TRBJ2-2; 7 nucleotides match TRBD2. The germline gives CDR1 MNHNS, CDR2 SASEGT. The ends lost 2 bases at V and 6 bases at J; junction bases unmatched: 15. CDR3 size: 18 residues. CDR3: CASSERIWTSSGAGELFF. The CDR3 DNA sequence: TGTGCCAGCAGTGAAAGGATCTGGACTTCGAGCGGGGCCGGGGAGCTGTTTTTT.

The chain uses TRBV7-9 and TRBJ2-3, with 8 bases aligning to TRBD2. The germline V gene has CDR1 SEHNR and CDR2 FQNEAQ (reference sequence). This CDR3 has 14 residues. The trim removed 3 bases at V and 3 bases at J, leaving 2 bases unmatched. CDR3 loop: CASSFGTSTDTQYF. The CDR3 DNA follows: TGTGCCAGCAGCTTCGGGACTAGTACAGATACGCAGTATTTT. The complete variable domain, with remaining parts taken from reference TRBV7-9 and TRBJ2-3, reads DTGVSQNPRHKITKRGQNVTFRCDPISEHNRLYWYRQTLGQGPEFLTYFQNEAQLEKSRLLSDRFSAERPKGSFSTLEIQRTEQGDSAMYLCASSFGTSTDTQYFGPGTRLTVL.

The CDR3 sequence: CASSSRDSFFRTYEQYF. The CDR3 DNA follows: TGCGCCAGCAGCTCCCGGGACAGCTTCTTTCGCACCTACGAGCAGTACTTC. The V call is TRBV5-1, the J call TRBJ2-7; 7 nucleotides match TRBD1. J gave up 2 bases and V 3 bases, and 14 bases lay outside the gene matches. The CDR3 runs to 17 residues. Germline values: CDR1 SGHRS, CDR2 YFSETQ.

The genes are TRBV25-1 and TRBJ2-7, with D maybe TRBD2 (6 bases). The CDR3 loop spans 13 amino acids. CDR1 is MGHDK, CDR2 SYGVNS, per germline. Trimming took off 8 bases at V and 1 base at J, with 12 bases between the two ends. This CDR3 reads CASGGTFSYEQYF. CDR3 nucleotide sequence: TGTGCCAGCGGAGGGACTTTTTCCTACGAGCAGTACTTC.

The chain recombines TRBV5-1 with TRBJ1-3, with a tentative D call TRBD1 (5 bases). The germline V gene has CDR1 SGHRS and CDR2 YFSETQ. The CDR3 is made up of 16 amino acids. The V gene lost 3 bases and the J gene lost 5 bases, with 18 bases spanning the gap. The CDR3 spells CASSWWAGGDRNTIYF. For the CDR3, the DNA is TGCGCCAGCAGCTGGTGGGCCGGGGGAGACCGAAACACCATATATTTT.

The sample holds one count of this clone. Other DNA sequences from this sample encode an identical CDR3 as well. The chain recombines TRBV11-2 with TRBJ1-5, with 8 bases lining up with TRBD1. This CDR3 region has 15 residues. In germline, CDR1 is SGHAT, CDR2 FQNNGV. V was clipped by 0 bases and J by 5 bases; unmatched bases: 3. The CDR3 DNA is TGTGCCAGCAGCTTAGATCGGACAGGGTATCAGCCCCAGCATTTT. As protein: CASSLDRTGYQPQHF.

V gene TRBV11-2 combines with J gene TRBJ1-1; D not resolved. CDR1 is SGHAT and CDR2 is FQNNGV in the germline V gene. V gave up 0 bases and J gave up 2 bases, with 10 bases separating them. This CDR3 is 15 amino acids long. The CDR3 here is CASSLEGSLNTEAFF. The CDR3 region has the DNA TGTGCCAGCAGCTTAGAGGGCAGTTTAAACACTGAAGCTTTCTTT.

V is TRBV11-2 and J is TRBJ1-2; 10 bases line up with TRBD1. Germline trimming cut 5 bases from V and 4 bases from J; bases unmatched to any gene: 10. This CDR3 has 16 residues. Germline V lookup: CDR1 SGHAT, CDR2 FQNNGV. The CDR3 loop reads CASSQRTGGIVYGYTF. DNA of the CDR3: TGTGCCAGCAGCCAAAGGACAGGGGGGATCGTCTATGGCTACACCTTC.

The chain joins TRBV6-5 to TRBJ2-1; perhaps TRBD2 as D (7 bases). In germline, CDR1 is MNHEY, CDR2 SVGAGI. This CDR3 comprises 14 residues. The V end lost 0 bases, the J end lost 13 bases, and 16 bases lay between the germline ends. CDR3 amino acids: CASSYSSEAGAQFF. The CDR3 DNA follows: TGTGCCAGCAGTTACTCGAGCGAGGCGGGGGCTCAGTTCTTC.

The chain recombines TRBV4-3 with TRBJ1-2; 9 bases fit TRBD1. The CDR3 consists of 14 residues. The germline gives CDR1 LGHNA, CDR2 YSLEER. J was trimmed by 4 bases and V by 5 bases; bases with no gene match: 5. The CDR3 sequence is CASSEGTGPYGYTF. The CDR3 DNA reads TGCGCCAGCAGCGAAGGGACAGGGCCCTATGGCTACACCTTC.

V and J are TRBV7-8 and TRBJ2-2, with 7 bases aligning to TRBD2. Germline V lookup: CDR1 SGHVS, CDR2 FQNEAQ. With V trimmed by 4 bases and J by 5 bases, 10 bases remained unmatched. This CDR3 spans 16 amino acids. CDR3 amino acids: CASSSVRSGKTGELFF. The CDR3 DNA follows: TGTGCCAGCAGCTCGGTCCGGAGCGGGAAGACCGGGGAGCTGTTTTTT.

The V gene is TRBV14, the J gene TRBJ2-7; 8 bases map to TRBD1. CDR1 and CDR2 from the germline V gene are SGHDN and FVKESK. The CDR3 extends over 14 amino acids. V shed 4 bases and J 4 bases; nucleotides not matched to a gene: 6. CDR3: CASSPRTGRYEQYF. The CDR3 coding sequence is TGTGCCAGCAGCCCTCGGACAGGGAGGTACGAGCAGTACTTC.

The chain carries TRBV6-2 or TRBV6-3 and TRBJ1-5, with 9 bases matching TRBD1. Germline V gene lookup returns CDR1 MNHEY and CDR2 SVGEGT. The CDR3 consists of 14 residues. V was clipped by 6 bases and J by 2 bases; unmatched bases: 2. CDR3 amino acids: CASSRTGGNQPQHF. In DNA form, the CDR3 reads TGTGCCAGCAGCCGGACAGGGGGCAATCAGCCCCAGCATTTT.

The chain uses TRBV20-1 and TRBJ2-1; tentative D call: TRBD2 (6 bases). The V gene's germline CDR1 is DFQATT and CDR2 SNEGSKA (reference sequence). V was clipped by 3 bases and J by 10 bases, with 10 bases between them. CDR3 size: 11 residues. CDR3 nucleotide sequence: TGCAGTGCTAGGCTCCGGGGGGAGCAGTTCTTC. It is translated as CSARLRGEQFF.

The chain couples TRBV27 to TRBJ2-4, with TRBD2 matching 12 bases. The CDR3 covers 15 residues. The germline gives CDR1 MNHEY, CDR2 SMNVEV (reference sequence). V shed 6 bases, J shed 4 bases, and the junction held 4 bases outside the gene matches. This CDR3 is CASRPGLAGKNIQYF. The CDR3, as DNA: TGTGCCAGCAGGCCCGGACTAGCGGGGAAAAACATTCAGTACTTC.

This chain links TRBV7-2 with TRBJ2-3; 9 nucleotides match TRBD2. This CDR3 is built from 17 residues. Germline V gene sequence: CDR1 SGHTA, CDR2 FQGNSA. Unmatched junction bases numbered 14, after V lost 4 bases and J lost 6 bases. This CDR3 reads CASSSQPVSAGGDTQYF. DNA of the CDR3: TGTGCCAGCAGCTCACAGCCAGTCTCGGCGGGGGGGGATACGCAGTATTTT.